The rows below give T cell receptor beta chains drawn from one sample of a study of breast tumors, draining lymph nodes, adjacent tissues. TCRdb re-derived calls from the multiplex PCR reads in MiXCR, one entry per CDR3 protein. The table lists about 130,000 distinct CDR3 sequences, 21% of them singletons. Sequencing was carried out using axillary lymph node tissue. The source is a female donor with breast cancer. Some clones in this sample may be carry-over from other donors' samples. The CDR3 runs from the conserved cysteine through the conserved F or W. Fields, in order: V gene, D gene, J gene, clone size, CDR3 DNA, CDR3 protein. A D gene is named only where the DNA matches it firmly. Clone size, where shown, is once, few, many, or a class for clones that have expanded.

>TRBV24-1|TRBD1|TRBJ1-2|many
TGTGCCACCAGTGACGGGACAGTTTATGGCTACACCTTC
CATSDGTVYGYTF
>TRBV7-8|TRBD2|TRBJ2-1|many
TGTGCCAGCAGCCCGGGACTAGCGAACCTCCCCCCCTACAATGAGCAGTTCTTC
CASSPGLANLPPYNEQFF
>TRBV29-1|TRBD2|TRBJ2-1|NA
TGCAGCGTTGACGCACCGAATAAAATGCCCCTAGCGGGACCACACAATGAGCAGTTCTTC
CSVDAPNKMPLAGPHNEQFF
>TRBV4-1|NA|TRBJ2-1|few
TGCGCCAGCAGCCAAGTTCTCCCGAATGAGCAGTTCTTC
CASSQVLPNEQFF
>TRBV27|NA|TRBJ2-2|few
TGTGCCAGCAGTCTAATCGTCGGTAACGGGCGGATCGGGGAGCTGTTTTTT
CASSLIVGNGRIGELFF
>TRBV10-3|TRBD1|TRBJ2-7|many
TGTGCCACCGAGGGGGCGGGTGAGCAGTACTTC
CATEGAGEQYF
>TRBV9|NA|TRBJ1-5|many
TGTGCCAGCAGCGTAGATGGGGCGACCAATCAGCCCCAGCATTTT
CASSVDGATNQPQHF
>TRBV12-3/TRBV12-4|NA|TRBJ2-1|many
TGTGCCAGCAGTTTAGCGGGGATACGCTACAATGAGCAGTTCTTC
CASSLAGIRYNEQFF
>TRBV6-6|TRBD2|TRBJ2-5|many
TGTGCCAGCATATCCACGGGAGGGGAGACCCAGTACTTC
CASISTGGETQYF
>TRBV20-1|TRBD2|TRBJ2-2|many
TGCAGTGCTTTTAGCGGGGGGAACACCGGGGAGCTGTTTTTT
CSAFSGGNTGELFF
>TRBV13|NA|TRBJ1-4|many
TGTGCCAGCAGCTTAGGCCTTCGGGAAAAACTGTTTTTT
CASSLGLREKLFF
>TRBV15|NA|TRBJ2-5|many
TGTGCCACCAGCAGAGTGAGGGGTTTGGGGGAGACCCAGTACTTC
CATSRVRGLGETQYF
>TRBV2|TRBD1|TRBJ1-4|NA
TGTGCCAGCAGTTACCAGGGGGCAAGTAATCAAAAGCTGTTTTTT
CASSYQGASNQKLFF
>TRBV28|TRBD2|TRBJ2-2|NA
TGTGCCAGCAGGGGGACTAGCGGGAATCACGGGGAGCTGTTTTTT
CASRGTSGNHGELFF
>TRBV28|TRBD1|TRBJ1-2|few
TGTGCCAGCAGACAGCAGCCGGGACAGATATATGGCTACACCTTC
CASRQQPGQIYGYTF
>TRBV4-1|NA|TRBJ1-1|NA
TGCGCCAGCTCCCGAGGTAGCAACACTGAAGCTTTCTTT
CASSRGSNTEAFF
>TRBV10-2|NA|TRBJ2-7|many
TGCGCCAGCAGTGATCGGGACCTAAATCGCGGCTCCTACGAGCAGTACTTC
CASSDRDLNRGSYEQYF
>TRBV3-1|NA|TRBJ2-3|few
TGTGCCAGCAGCCAAGGGTGGGAGGCAGATACGCAGTATTTT
CASSQGWEADTQYF
>TRBV12-3/TRBV12-4|NA|TRBJ2-7|many
TGTGCCAGCAGATTTGACGGATCCTACGAGCAGTACTTC
CASRFDGSYEQYF
>TRBV7-2|NA|TRBJ1-5|many
TGTGCCAGCAGCTTAGTAGGGTATCAGCCCCAGCATTTT
CASSLVGYQPQHF
>TRBV27|NA|TRBJ2-7|NA
TGTGCCAGCAGTCCTCACAGCGCATCCACCTGCGAGCAGTACTTC
CASSPHSASTCEQYF
>TRBV19|NA|TRBJ1-2|many
TGTGCCAGTAGTATATCTGGAAACTATGGCTACACCTTC
CASSISGNYGYTF
>TRBV9|TRBD1|TRBJ2-5|many
TGTGCCAGCAGCGCCTACGGACAGGGGGGAGGAGAGACCCAGTACTTC
CASSAYGQGGGETQYF
>TRBV6-1|NA|TRBJ1-5|NA
TGTGCCAGCAGTGCAAAGAGGGTCCTAAATAGCAATCAGCCCCAGCATTTT
CASSAKRVLNSNQPQHF
>TRBV29-1|TRBD2|TRBJ2-7|many
TGCAGCGTTGAGGGAGGGGTGAGCTCCTACGAGCAGTACTTC
CSVEGGVSSYEQYF
>TRBV3-1|NA|TRBJ2-1|many
TGTGCCAGCAGCCAAGAGTCCAGGGAGCAGTTCTTC
CASSQESREQFF
>TRBV9|NA|TRBJ1-3|many
TGTGCCAGCAGCCCCCTAGGAAACACCATATATTTT
CASSPLGNTIYF
>TRBV4-1|NA|TRBJ2-3|many
TGCGCCAGCAGCCAAGTTCTTACGAGGAGCTCAGATACGCAGTATTTT
CASSQVLTRSSDTQYF
>TRBV18|TRBD1|TRBJ1-2|few
TGTGCCAGCTCATCCGGACAGGGGGTGGATGGCTACACCTTC
CASSSGQGVDGYTF
>TRBV3-1|TRBD1|TRBJ1-6|many
TGTGCCAGCAGCCAAGCCAGGGGGTATAATTCACCCCTCCACTTT
CASSQARGYNSPLHF
>TRBV5-1|NA|TRBJ1-6|many
TGCGCCAGCAGCTTGGACCCGGAATCACCCCTCCACTTT
CASSLDPESPLHF
>TRBV3-1|NA|TRBJ2-5|many
TGTGCCAGCAGCCAAGATGGGCAGGAGGAACAAGAGACCCAGTACTTC
CASSQDGQEEQETQYF
>TRBV29-1|TRBD2|TRBJ2-7|many
TGCAGCGTTGAAGATCCGGGACTAACCTACGAGCAGTACTTC
CSVEDPGLTYEQYF
>TRBV12-3/TRBV12-4|TRBD2|TRBJ2-2|many
TGTGCCAGCAGTTCTCCTCCCGGACTAGCGATCCACACCGGGGAGCTGTTTTTT
CASSSPPGLAIHTGELFF
>TRBV12-5|NA|TRBJ2-4|NA
TGTGCTAGTGGTTTGGGGATCCCCGGGGCCAAAAACATTCAGTACTTC
CASGLGIPGAKNIQYF
>TRBV7-8|NA|TRBJ2-1|many
TGTGCCAGCAGCTTGGCTATTCTTCCGGAGTTCTTC
CASSLAILPEFF
>TRBV15|NA|TRBJ1-5|many
TGTGCCACCAGCAGAGATGGACAGAATCAGCCCCAGCATTTT
CATSRDGQNQPQHF
>TRBV5-1|NA|TRBJ2-2|many
TGCGCCAGCAGCTTGTTAGGTGGGGAGCTGTTTTTT
CASSLLGGELFF
>TRBV6-1|TRBD1|TRBJ1-2|many
TGTGCCAGCAGTGATAGGGGACAGGGTCTGTATGGCTACACCTTC
CASSDRGQGLYGYTF
>TRBV15|TRBD1|TRBJ2-7|many
TGTGCCACCAGCACGAGGACAGGGAATGGGGAGCAGTACTTC
CATSTRTGNGEQYF
>TRBV4-1|TRBD2|TRBJ2-7|NA
TGTGCCAGCAGCTCTCTACTAGCGGGAGGGCGGAGCGAGCAGTACTTC
CASSSLLAGGRSEQYF
>TRBV11-2|NA|TRBJ1-2|few
TGTGCCAGCAGCTTTTGGGGGGCCTCTAACTATGGCTACACCTTC
CASSFWGASNYGYTF
>TRBV11-2|TRBD2|TRBJ2-1|many
TGTGCCAGCAGCTTAGTTGGCGGGGGAGGCTCGAATGAGCAGTTCTTC
CASSLVGGGGSNEQFF
>TRBV19|TRBD2|TRBJ2-1|many
TGTGCCAGTAGTCGGACTAGCGGGACCGTAGGGGAGCAGTTCTTC
CASSRTSGTVGEQFF
>TRBV6-1|NA|TRBJ1-5|many
TGTGCCAGCACGGGTTGGGACGAAGCTCAGCCCCAGCATTTT
CASTGWDEAQPQHF
>TRBV20-1|TRBD1|TRBJ1-2|many
TGCAGTGCTAGACGAACAGGGGTTAGTGGCTACACCTTC
CSARRTGVSGYTF
>TRBV27|NA|TRBJ2-7|NA
TGTGCCAGCAGTCTGGACTCTGGGCGCTACGAGCAGTACTTC
CASSLDSGRYEQYF
>TRBV20-1|NA|TRBJ2-7|many
TGCAGTGCTAGAGGGCTTACAGGAAGGGAGCAGTACTTC
CSARGLTGREQYF
>TRBV19|NA|TRBJ2-1|once
TGTGCCAGTACCGGGACTGGAGGGAGCTCCTACAATGAGCAGTTCTTC
CASTGTGGSSYNEQFF